Listed here are 27 T cell receptor beta chains from one sample, sequenced in a study of CD8 T cells in Susac syndrome. The RNA, 0.5 to 1 ug, was put through reverse transcription using random hexamers. Via MiXCR, TCRdb re-called the immunoSEQ multiplex PCR reads, giving one row per CDR3 protein. The table has 180,000 or so distinct CDR3 sequences, 90% to 96% seen once. What was sequenced was CD4+ T cells from PBMCs. These receptors came from a human donor with multiple sclerosis.

CDR3 sequence (DNA): TGCAGTGCTAGAGACATGGGCCAAATTGAGACCTTC. This gives the protein CSARDMGQIETF. The chain has TRBV20-1 and TRBJ1-2; no definite D call. Germline assignment: CDR1 DFQATT and CDR2 SNEGSKA (reference sequence). Trimming cost V 0 bases and J 14 bases, with 16 bases left between them. CDR3 length: 12 amino acids.

V and J are TRBV19 and TRBJ2-1, with D uncertain. Trimming left V 6 bases short and J 7 bases short, with 25 bases between. Per the germline V gene, CDR1 is LNHDA and CDR2 is SQIVND (reference sequence). The CDR3 has 17 residues. CDR3 in DNA: TGTGCCAGTAGGCCAAGAGTCGGAGATAGGATTGGAAATGAGCAGTTCTTC. It encodes CASRPRVGDRIGNEQFF.

CDR3 nucleotides: TGCAGCGCACTAACAGGGGGCCAAGAGACCCAGTACTTC. Protein sequence: CSALTGGQETQYF. This chain uses TRBV29-1 with TRBJ2-5; 8 nucleotides match TRBD1. This CDR3 is built from 13 residues. The germline V gene encodes CDR1 SQVTM and CDR2 ANQGSEA. The junction had 5 bases not matched to a gene; V was cut back by 7 bases and J by 1 base. Based on the CDR3 plus reference TRBV29-1 and TRBJ2-5, the full variable domain is SAVISQKPSRDICQRGTSLTIQCQVDSQVTMMFWYRQQPGQSLTLIATANQGSEATYESGFVIDKFPISRPNLTFSTLTVSNMSPEDSSIYLCSALTGGQETQYFGPGTRLLVL.

V gene TRBV29-1 combines with J gene TRBJ1-1; D is unresolved. This CDR3 has 14 amino acids. Germline assignment: CDR1 SQVTM and CDR2 ANQGSEA. With 4 bases removed from V and 1 base from J, the gap between germline ends came to 13 bases. CDR3 in DNA: TGCAGCGTTGTATTTGACACTACGAACACTGAAGCTTTCTTT. Amino acids: CSVVFDTTNTEAFF. The variable domain in full, with the rest retrieved from reference TRBV29-1 and TRBJ1-1, is SAVISQKPSRDICQRGTSLTIQCQVDSQVTMMFWYRQQPGQSLTLIATANQGSEATYESGFVIDKFPISRPNLTFSTLTVSNMSPEDSSIYLCSVVFDTTNTEAFFGQGTRLTVV.

CDR3 protein: CASSFRTSTDTQYF. CDR3 in DNA: TGTGCCAGCAGTTTCCGGACTAGCACAGATACGCAGTATTTT. The chain uses TRBV12-3 or TRBV12-4 and TRBJ2-3; D is possibly TRBD2 (5 bases). V gave up 3 bases and J gave up 0 bases, with 7 bases separating them. This CDR3 has 14 residues.

This chain joins TRBV7-8 and TRBJ1-1; D call uncertain. V was clipped by 0 bases and J by 8 bases, with 7 bases between them. Germline CDR1 is SGHVS and CDR2 is FQNEAQ. CDR3 size: 12 residues. The CDR3 reads CASSLARREAFF. The DNA of the CDR3 is TGTGCCAGCAGCTTAGCTCGGCGGGAAGCTTTCTTT. Full variable domain (remainder filled in from reference TRBV7-8 and TRBJ1-1): GAGVSQSPRYKVAKRGQDVALRCDPISGHVSLFWYQQALGQGPEFLTYFQNEAQLDKSGLPSDRFFAERPEGSVSTLKIQRTQQEDSAVYLCASSLARREAFFGQGTRLTVV.

The J gene is TRBJ1-1, the V gene TRBV20-1; 7 positions match TRBD1. This CDR3 comprises 15 residues. The V segment lost 3 bases and the J segment 1 base; nucleotides outside the gene matches: 8. Germline loops: CDR1 DFQATT, CDR2 SNEGSKA (reference sequence). The chain's CDR3 is CSARNSGTANTEAFF. In DNA, the CDR3 is TGCAGTGCTAGGAACTCCGGGACAGCGAACACTGAAGCTTTCTTT.

The chain couples TRBV9 to TRBJ1-1; no definite D call. This CDR3 comprises 15 residues. Germline lookup yields CDR1 SGDLS and CDR2 YYNGEE. V lost 5 bases to trimming and J lost 2 bases, with 16 bases between them. The CDR3 coding sequence is TGTGCCAGCAGTGAGGCCCCGGGTTACAACACTGAAGCTTTCTTT. Its translation is CASSEAPGYNTEAFF. Complete variable domain (other parts from reference TRBV9 and TRBJ1-1): DSGVTQTPKHLITATGQRVTLRCSPRSGDLSVYWYQQSLDQGLQFLIQYYNGEERAKGNILERFSAQQFPDLHSELNLSSLELGDSALYFCASSEAPGYNTEAFFGQGTRLTVV.

This chain connects TRBV30 to TRBJ1-1; D is undetermined. The CDR3 totals 14 residues. V was clipped by 2 bases and J by 0 bases, with 10 bases between them. Germline V CDR1 and CDR2: GTSNPN, SVGIG (reference sequence). CDR3 in DNA: TGTGCCTGGAGTAAGGTGGGAATGAACACTGAAGCTTTCTTT. It is translated as CAWSKVGMNTEAFF.

This clonotype was observed a single time. The rearrangement uses TRBV30 and TRBJ2-3; 7 positions match TRBD1. Germline V gene sequence: CDR1 GTSNPN, CDR2 SVGIG (reference sequence). The CDR3 sequence is 15 residues long. V shed 3 bases, J shed 5 bases, and the junction held 11 bases outside the gene matches. The CDR3 is CAWSGRTGRRDTQYF. DNA of the CDR3: TGTGCCTGGAGCGGTAGGACAGGCCGAAGAGATACGCAGTATTTT.

This chain uses TRBV27 with TRBJ1-6; 7 nucleotides agree with TRBD1. Germline CDR1 and CDR2: MNHEY and SMNVEV (reference sequence). The CDR3 contains 14 residues. V shed 8 bases, J shed 14 bases, and the junction held 15 bases outside the gene matches. The DNA of the CDR3 is TGTGCCAGCGTTGGGACAGTACGACCTGGGACCCTCCACTTT. Amino acids: CASVGTVRPGTLHF.

Written as DNA, the CDR3 is TGTGCCAGCAGCCCCGTTGGCGAGACCCAGTACTTC. Encoded protein: CASSPVGETQYF. This sequence joins TRBV6-5 and TRBJ2-5; unclear D gene. CDR3 length: 12 residues. V gave up 6 bases and J gave up 5 bases, with 10 bases separating them. Germline CDR1 and CDR2: MNHEY and SVGAGI.

The chain couples TRBV27 to TRBJ2-5; 7 bases agree with TRBD1. CDR1 is MNHEY and CDR2 is SMNVEV in the germline V gene (reference sequence). There are 14 residues in the CDR3. V lost 6 bases, J lost 0 bases, and 4 bases stayed unmatched. The CDR3 protein is CASRRDRDQETQYF. In DNA form, the CDR3 reads TGTGCCAGCAGAAGAGACAGGGACCAAGAGACCCAGTACTTC.

The rearrangement uses TRBV7-9 and TRBJ2-7; 8 bases are shared with TRBD1. The V gene's germline CDR1 is SEHNR and CDR2 FQNEAQ (reference sequence). V trimming: 4 bases; J trimming: 0 bases; junction bases outside the gene matches: 5. This CDR3 region has 15 residues. CDR3 DNA sequence: TGTGCCAGCAGCTCCCGGGACAGGTTCTCCTACGAGCAGTACTTC. Protein: CASSSRDRFSYEQYF.

The CDR3 is CSVAGGRTDTQYF. The CDR3 DNA sequence: TGCAGCGTTGCCGGGGGGCGGACAGATACGCAGTATTTT. The chain uses TRBV29-1 and TRBJ2-3; weak D call: TRBD2 (7 bases). The CDR3 consists of 13 residues. CDR1 is SQVTM, CDR2 ANQGSEA, per germline. Trimming left V 4 bases short and J 3 bases short, with 11 bases between.

V and J are TRBV18 and TRBJ1-1; TRBD1 is a possible D gene (6 bases). The CDR3 contains 15 residues. V was pared by 2 bases and J by 4 bases, with 14 bases between. Germline V gene data show CDR1 as KGHSH and CDR2 as LQKENI. CDR3 amino acids: CASSPVKGGFTEAFF. In DNA form, the CDR3 reads TGTGCCAGCTCACCAGTAAAGGGGGGGTTCACTGAAGCTTTCTTT.

V and J are TRBV29-1 and TRBJ2-1; perhaps TRBD1 as D (6 bases). The CDR3 covers 12 residues. Germline V gene data show CDR1 as SQVTM and CDR2 as ANQGSEA. Between the trimmed V and J ends, which lost 5 bases and 8 bases, there was a span of 13 bases. CDR3: CSVHDRIDEQFF. The DNA for the CDR3 is TGCAGCGTTCATGACAGGATCGATGAGCAGTTCTTC.

The V gene is TRBV2, the J gene TRBJ1-6, with 7 bases matching TRBD1. J was trimmed by 8 bases and V by 5 bases; bases with no gene match: 9. CDR3 length: 15 residues. The germline CDR1 and CDR2 sequences are SNHLY and FYNNEI. The CDR3 region is CASSNSDRLDSPLHF. The CDR3, as DNA: TGTGCCAGCAGTAACTCGGACAGGTTAGATTCACCCCTCCACTTT.

The J gene is TRBJ2-3, the V gene TRBV29-1; D uncertain. V lost 7 bases to trimming and J lost 5 bases, with 10 bases between them. This CDR3 is 11 amino acids long. CDR1 and CDR2 (germline): SQVTM, ANQGSEA. CDR3 DNA sequence: TGCAGCGGTATTCTGGGAGATACGCAGTATTTT. It is translated as CSGILGDTQYF.

The chain couples TRBV5-1 to TRBJ1-6, with 11 bases fitting TRBD1. The CDR3 runs to 16 residues. Germline trimming cut 4 bases from V and 8 bases from J; bases unmatched to any gene: 8. Germline V gene sequence: CDR1 SGHRS, CDR2 YFSETQ. The CDR3 sequence: CASSPGTGGYDSPLHF. CDR3 sequence (DNA): TGCGCCAGCAGCCCCGGGACAGGGGGATATGATTCACCCCTCCACTTT.

The J gene is TRBJ2-1, the V gene TRBV18; D may correspond to TRBD1 or TRBD2 (5 bases each). Germline CDR1 is KGHSH and CDR2 is LQKENI. V lost 0 bases to trimming and J lost 5 bases, with 17 bases between them. The CDR3 loop spans 17 amino acids. The chain's CDR3 is CASSPPRAGTLHNEQFF. The CDR3 DNA is TGTGCCAGCTCACCACCGAGGGCAGGGACCCTCCACAATGAGCAGTTCTTC.

The genes are TRBV19 and TRBJ2-3; D is ambiguous. V was clipped by 1 base and J by 1 base, with 6 bases between them. Per germline, CDR1 LNHDA and CDR2 SQIVND (reference sequence). CDR3 length: 14 amino acids. The CDR3 sequence is CASSIGFGTDTQYF. The CDR3 DNA follows: TGTGCCAGTAGTATAGGCTTCGGCACAGATACGCAGTATTTT.

The chain employs TRBV12-3 or TRBV12-4 and TRBJ2-2; D is ambiguous. There are 13 residues in the CDR3. The V and J ends lost 7 bases and 1 base respectively, with 7 bases between them. CDR3 in amino acids: CASNGMNTGELFF. The CDR3 nucleotides read TGTGCCAGCAATGGGATGAACACCGGGGAGCTGTTTTTT.

V usage is TRBV6-6 and J usage is TRBJ2-7, with a weak D call TRBD1 (6 bases). V shed 0 bases and J shed 6 bases, with 15 bases lying between them. There are 15 residues in the CDR3. Germline CDR1 and CDR2: MNHNY and SVGAGI (reference sequence). The CDR3, as DNA: TGTGCCAGCAGTTACTCTGGGGGCTTCTTAGGCGAGCAGTACTTC. Protein product: CASSYSGGFLGEQYF.

The chain uses TRBV7-9 and TRBJ2-3; D remains ambiguous. The CDR3 length is 15 residues. Trimming removed 5 bases from V and 3 bases from J, with 15 bases in between. Germline-derived CDR1 and CDR2 are SEHNR and FQNEAQ (reference sequence). The CDR3 loop is CASSTAKIPTDTQYF. In DNA, the CDR3 is TGTGCCAGCAGCACTGCCAAGATACCAACAGATACGCAGTATTTT.

A word on this clonotype: A junction end diverges from the germline sequence, so it may reflect a read error. The gene calls are TRBV30 and TRBJ1-5; 8 bases are a match to TRBD1. The germline CDR1 and CDR2 sequences are GTSNPN and SVGIG (reference sequence). The CDR3 consists of 16 residues. The DNA of the CDR3 is TGTGCCTGGAGTTATGGGCTACCAGGGGGCAAGCAGCCCCAGCATTTT. Protein sequence: CAWSYGLPGGKQPQHF. The full variable domain, in which reference TRBV30 and TRBJ1-5 provide the parts outside the CDR3, is SQTIHQWPATLVQPVGSPLSLECTVEGTSNPNLYWYRQAAGRGLQLLFYSVGIGQISSEVPQNLSASRPQDRQFILSSKKLLLSDSGFYLCAWSYGLPGGKQPQHFGDGTRLSIL.

This chain uses TRBV5-6 with TRBJ2-3; D is tentatively TRBD1 or TRBD2 (6 bases each). The V gene lost 4 bases and the J gene lost 0 bases, with 24 bases spanning the gap. Germline lookup yields CDR1 SGHDT and CDR2 YYEEEE. CDR3 length: 19 amino acids. The CDR3 spells CASSPPTGRTSLSTDTQYF. The CDR3 region has the DNA TGTGCCAGCAGCCCTCCAACAGGGAGGACCTCATTAAGCACAGATACGCAGTATTTT.